At least ten counts were recorded for the clone carrying this T cell receptor beta chain. The antigen remains undetermined. The data derive from a study of breast tumors, draining lymph nodes, adjacent tissues. Study observations and caveats: Tumor TCR diversity was below lymph nodes but above nontumor tissue. Most tumor T cells seemingly derive from lymph node, then expand in tumor. Luminal-like breast cancer showed significantly greater tumor-nontumor repertoire similarity than basal-like breast cancer did.

The V end was cut by 6 bases, the J end by 0 bases, with 5 bases between. The CDR3 runs 13 residues. Axillary draining lymph nodes of breast cancer patients supplied the node samples. TCRdb redid the calling of the multiplex PCR reads with MiXCR, one entry per CDR3 protein. There are around 300,000 distinct CDR3 sequences in the sample; about 30% occur only once, and roughly 1.2% lies in the top ten. This rearrangement joins TRBV12-3 or TRBV12-4 to TRBJ2-2; D uncertain. This clonotype originated in a female donor with breast cancer. Some clones in this sample may be carry-over from other donors' samples. What was sequenced was axillary lymph node tissue. The CDR3 here is CASSVTNTGELFF. DNA of the CDR3: TGTGCCAGCAGCGTAACGAACACCGGGGAGCTGTTTTTT.